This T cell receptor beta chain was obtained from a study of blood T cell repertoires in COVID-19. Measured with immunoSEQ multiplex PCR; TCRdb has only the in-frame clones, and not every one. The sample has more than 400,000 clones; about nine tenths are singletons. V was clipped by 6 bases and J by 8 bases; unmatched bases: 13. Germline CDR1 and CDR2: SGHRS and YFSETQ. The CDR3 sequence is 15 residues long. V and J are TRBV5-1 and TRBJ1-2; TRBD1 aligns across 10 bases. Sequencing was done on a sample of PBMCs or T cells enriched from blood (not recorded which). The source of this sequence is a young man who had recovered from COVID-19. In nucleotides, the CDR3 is TGCGCCAGCACCCACGACGGGACAGGGGTTGACGGCTACACCTTC. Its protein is CASTHDGTGVDGYTF.